Presented here are 27 T cell receptor beta chains from one specimen sequenced in a study of blood T cells in healthy people across ages. The use of a sample-barcoded 5' primer and a J-beta primer mix characterized a second PCR of about 7 to 12 cycles. Via MiXCR, TCRdb re-called the 5' RACE reads, giving one row per CDR3 protein. The data contain about 1.4 million distinct CDR3 sequences, roughly 60% of them seen just once; the ten biggest clones take up roughly 7%. Sequencing was performed on blood. Source of these receptors: a young man in good health.

This chain joins TRBV4-3 and TRBJ2-3, with 10 bases fitting TRBD2. V lost 1 base to trimming and J lost 4 bases; unmatched junction nucleotides: 5. The CDR3 covers 16 residues. Looked up from germline, CDR1 is LGHNA and CDR2 is YSLEER. This chain's CDR3 is CASSQGKRGGADTQYF. For the CDR3, the DNA is TGCGCCAGCAGCCAAGGGAAGCGGGGGGGCGCAGATACGCAGTATTTT.

The CDR3 coding sequence is TGTGCCAGCAGCTCGGCAGGGACAACTAATGAAAAACTGTTTTTT. This sequence encodes CASSSAGTTNEKLFF. This chain joins TRBV5-6 and TRBJ1-4; a weak D match, TRBD1 (5 bases). The V end lost 3 bases, the J end lost 0 bases, and 9 bases lay between the germline ends. Germline V gene sequence: CDR1 SGHDT, CDR2 YYEEEE. CDR3 length: 15 amino acids. The full variable domain, completed using reference TRBV5-6 and TRBJ1-4, is DAGVTQSPTHLIKTRGQQVTLRCSPKSGHDTVSWYQQALGQGPQFIFQYYEEEERQRGNFPDRFSGHQFPNYSSELNVNALLLGDSALYLCASSSAGTTNEKLFFGSGTQLSVL.

This chain uses TRBV7-6 with TRBJ1-1; no clear D gene. Trimming removed 7 bases from V and 6 bases from J, with 9 bases in between. Germline-derived CDR1 and CDR2 are SGHVS and FNYEAQ. The CDR3 is made up of 11 amino acids. The CDR3 DNA sequence: TGTGCCAGCATCTCGGGATCTGAAGCTTTCTTT. It specifies CASISGSEAFF.

The genes are TRBV4-3 and TRBJ2-7; no clear D. The end of the DNA is better explained by TRBJ2-5, so the J call may be wrong. CDR1 LGHNA and CDR2 YSLEER come from the germline V gene. CDR3 length: 10 residues. Here the CDR3 DNA reads TGCGCCAGGCGTAAAGAGACCCAGTACTTC. Amino acids: CARRKETQYF.

V usage is TRBV11-2 and J usage is TRBJ2-3; D assignment may be TRBD1 or TRBD2 (5 bases each). CDR3 size: 17 residues. V was shortened by 1 base and J by 4 bases, with 18 bases between the two germline ends. Germline CDR1 is SGHAT and CDR2 is FQNNGV. Here the CDR3 DNA reads TGTGCCAGCAGCTTAGTCTTTTCCGGGACGTTCCCAGATACGCAGTATTTT. It specifies CASSLVFSGTFPDTQYF.

This chain connects TRBV20-1 to TRBJ2-7, with a tentative D call TRBD2 (6 bases). Germline V gene data show CDR1 as DFQATT and CDR2 as SNEGSKA (reference sequence). V lost 4 bases, J lost 2 bases, and 15 bases lay in between. This CDR3 is 14 amino acids long. The CDR3 is CSANSASVTYEQYF. CDR3 nucleotide sequence: TGCAGTGCTAATTCGGCTAGCGTTACCTACGAGCAGTACTTC.

This sequence joins TRBV25-1 and TRBJ1-4; D call uncertain. V lost 4 bases to trimming and J lost 8 bases, with 11 bases between them. Germline V gene lookup returns CDR1 MGHDK and CDR2 SYGVNS. The CDR3 has 13 residues. The CDR3, as DNA: TGTGCCAGCAGTGTGGCAGGACGAGAAAAACTGTTTTTT. Protein sequence: CASSVAGREKLFF. Full variable domain (missing parts from reference TRBV25-1 and TRBJ1-4): EADIYQTPRYLVIGTGKKITLECSQTMGHDKMYWYQQDPGMELHLIHYSYGVNSTEKGDLSSESTVSRIRTEHFPLTLESARPSHTSQYLCASSVAGREKLFFGSGTQLSVL.

This clonotype was counted a few times. The rearrangement links TRBV20-1 to TRBJ2-7; 7 bases align to TRBD1. Trimming took 3 bases from V and 2 from J; bases not matched to a gene: 4. Germline V gene sequence: CDR1 DFQATT, CDR2 SNEGSKA (reference sequence). CDR3 length equals 13 residues. The CDR3 here is CSASGTVTYEQYF. The DNA of the CDR3 is TGCAGTGCTAGTGGGACAGTCACCTACGAGCAGTACTTC.

This chain joins TRBV5-1 and TRBJ2-1; D unresolved. CDR1 is SGHRS, CDR2 YFSETQ, per germline. The germline V and J ends were trimmed by 0 bases and 0 bases, with 10 bases remaining between them. The CDR3 runs to 16 residues. Here the CDR3 reads CASSLAADSSYNEQFF. In DNA, the CDR3 is TGCGCCAGCAGCTTGGCCGCGGATAGCTCCTACAATGAGCAGTTCTTC.

In this sample, this clonotype turned up a few times. V is TRBV28 and J is TRBJ2-3; 10 bases agree with TRBD1. CDR3 size: 16 residues. The germline CDR1 and CDR2 sequences are MDHEN and SYDVKM. Germline trimming cut 1 base from V and 4 bases from J; bases unmatched to any gene: 5. The CDR3 reads CASSLYGTGVPDTQYF. The CDR3 nucleotides read TGTGCCAGCAGTTTATACGGGACAGGGGTCCCAGATACGCAGTATTTT.

The chain is built from TRBV20-1 and TRBJ2-7; 9 bases are a match to TRBD1. The CDR3 is 12 amino acids. Germline V gene lookup returns CDR1 DFQATT and CDR2 SNEGSKA (reference sequence). The CDR3 sequence is CRGDREYGEQYF. As DNA, the CDR3 is TGCAGGGGGGACAGGGAATACGGCGAGCAGTACTTC.

V gene TRBV7-9 combines with J gene TRBJ1-5; weak D call: TRBD1 (6 bases). This CDR3 is 16 amino acids long. Trimming cost V 5 bases and J 7 bases, with 21 bases left between them. CDR1 and CDR2 from the germline V gene are SEHNR and FQNEAQ (reference sequence). In DNA form, the CDR3 reads TGTGCCAGCAGCACCGACCCATTAGGGGGTGTCCAGCCCCAGCATTTT. Amino acids: CASSTDPLGGVQPQHF.

The chain has TRBV3-1 and TRBJ2-5, with a possible D match to TRBD2 (6 bases). CDR1 is LGHDT and CDR2 is YNNKEL in the germline V gene (reference sequence). This CDR3 contains 17 residues. Trimming left V 1 base short and J 3 bases short, with 18 bases between. CDR3 region: CASSQAGNRREKETQYF. DNA of the CDR3: TGTGCCAGCAGCCAAGCCGGGAACAGACGGGAGAAAGAGACCCAGTACTTC.

V gene TRBV12-3 or TRBV12-4 combines with J gene TRBJ2-7, with D perhaps TRBD1 (7 bases). CDR3 length: 14 residues. V shed 8 bases and J shed 4 bases, with 18 bases lying between them. The CDR3: CASCRRDSFYEQYF. The CDR3 DNA sequence: TGTGCCAGCTGCCGGAGGGACAGTTTTTACGAGCAGTACTTC.

The J gene is TRBJ1-1, the V gene TRBV27, with D possibly TRBD1 on 6 matching bases. V shed 5 bases and J shed 4 bases, with 17 bases lying between them. The CDR3 extends over 15 amino acids. CDR1 MNHEY and CDR2 SMNVEV come from the germline V gene (reference sequence). CDR3 protein: CASSITGGMGTEAFF. The CDR3 DNA reads as TGTGCCAGCAGTATTACCGGGGGCATGGGCACTGAAGCTTTCTTT.

This clonotype appeared a few times. The chain recombines TRBV20-1 with TRBJ2-7, with 7 bases fitting TRBD1. Germline V CDR1 and CDR2: DFQATT, SNEGSKA (reference sequence). The CDR3 length is 14 residues. V lost 4 bases to trimming and J lost 3 bases; unmatched junction nucleotides: 9. The CDR3 region is CSATIQGPDYEQYF. The CDR3 DNA reads TGCAGTGCTACTATACAGGGGCCGGACTACGAGCAGTACTTC.

Worth noting for this clonotype: This sequence may be a read error, since a much larger clone differs from it by one base. The V gene is TRBV5-4, the J gene TRBJ2-7; D is possibly TRBD2 (6 bases). The CDR3 is 13 residues long. Germline assignment: CDR1 SGHNT and CDR2 YYREEE (reference sequence). This chain's CDR3 is CASGLRGSNEQYF. The CDR3 DNA reads TGTGCCAGCGGCTTGCGGGGCTCCAACGAGCAGTACTTC.

The chain couples TRBV5-8 to TRBJ1-5; D gene unclear. This CDR3 contains 14 residues. V was shortened by 4 bases and J by 2 bases, with 10 bases between the two germline ends. The germline V gene encodes CDR1 SGHTS and CDR2 YDEGEE. Here the CDR3 reads CASSSIRGNQPQHF. CDR3 DNA: TGTGCCAGCAGCAGTATTAGGGGCAATCAGCCCCAGCATTTT.

The gene calls are TRBV28 and TRBJ1-4, with 8 bases lining up with TRBD1. The CDR3 length is 13 residues. V shed 7 bases and J 7 bases; nucleotides not matched to a gene: 5. CDR1 is MDHEN, CDR2 SYDVKM, per germline. CDR3 bases: TGTGCCAGCATGGACAGGGCGGCTGAAAAACTGTTTTTT. It specifies CASMDRAAEKLFF.

J is TRBJ2-5 and V is TRBV15; 9 bases fit TRBD1. From germline, CDR1 is LNHNV and CDR2 YYDKDF (reference sequence). The CDR3 consists of 17 residues. Unmatched junction bases numbered 9, after V lost 2 bases and J lost 2 bases. The CDR3 region has the DNA TGTGCCACCAGCAGAACGGGACAGGGTTCCCCACAAGAGACCCAGTACTTC. Amino acids: CATSRTGQGSPQETQYF.

The chain recombines TRBV4-1 with TRBJ1-1; D possibly corresponds to TRBD1 (5 bases). Germline V lookup: CDR1 MGHRA, CDR2 YSYEKL. Trimming left V 1 base short and J 0 bases short, with 15 bases between. CDR3 length equals 17 residues. The CDR3 nucleotides are TGCGCCAGCAGCCAAGTCGGGACGGGGCGGATGAACACTGAAGCTTTCTTT. Its translation: CASSQVGTGRMNTEAFF.

This clonotype came up once. The chain uses TRBV6-5 and TRBJ1-2; D gene unclear. V was cut by 8 bases and J by 4 bases, with 8 bases left in between. The CDR3 covers 11 residues. The germline V gene has CDR1 MNHEY and CDR2 SVGAGI. CDR3: CASGPGYGYTF. The CDR3, as DNA: TGTGCCAGCGGCCCGGGCTATGGCTACACCTTC.

The chain carries TRBV27 and TRBJ1-5; 9 nucleotides line up with TRBD1. Germline CDR1 MNHEY, CDR2 SMNVEV (reference sequence). V shed 11 bases and J 6 bases; nucleotides not matched to a gene: 11. CDR3 length: 14 residues. DNA of the CDR3: TGTGCCTCCCGGAGGACAGGGGTGTTTCAGCCCCAGCATTTT. It is translated as CASRRTGVFQPQHF.

The rearrangement links TRBV5-1 to TRBJ2-6, with 11 nucleotides matching TRBD2. The V and J ends lost 0 bases and 0 bases, in that order; junction bases with no gene match: 2. The germline V gene encodes CDR1 SGHRS and CDR2 YFSETQ. The CDR3 contains 18 residues. The CDR3 reads CASSLGGLAGSGANVLTF. Written as DNA, the CDR3 is TGCGCCAGCAGCTTGGGAGGACTAGCGGGCTCTGGGGCCAACGTCCTGACTTTC.

The chain is built from TRBV4-1 and TRBJ1-5; D is possibly TRBD1 (5 bases). The V gene's germline CDR1 is MGHRA and CDR2 YSYEKL. The CDR3 totals 13 residues. The germline V and J ends were trimmed by 4 bases and 6 bases, with 10 bases remaining between them. CDR3 DNA: TGCGCCAGCAGCCTTGAGGGGCGTCAGCCCCAGCATTTT. This gives the protein CASSLEGRQPQHF.

The V and J genes are TRBV7-2 and TRBJ2-2, with D tentatively TRBD2 (7 bases). Germline V gives CDR1 SGHTA, CDR2 FQGNSA. This CDR3 has 15 amino acids. V lost 4 bases and J lost 4, with 13 bases in between. This chain's CDR3 is CASSWRGQGTGELFF. In DNA, the CDR3 is TGTGCCAGCAGCTGGCGGGGGCAGGGCACCGGGGAGCTGTTTTTT.

The table lists this clonotype with a few counts. V usage is TRBV9 and J usage is TRBJ2-3; 9 bases are a match to TRBD2. The CDR3 runs to 16 residues. Germline V CDR1 and CDR2: SGDLS, YYNGEE. V gave up 3 bases and J gave up 0 bases; unmatched junction bases: 5. The CDR3 loop is CASSGRLAESTDTQYF. The CDR3 nucleotides read TGTGCCAGCAGCGGGAGACTAGCGGAAAGCACAGATACGCAGTATTTT.